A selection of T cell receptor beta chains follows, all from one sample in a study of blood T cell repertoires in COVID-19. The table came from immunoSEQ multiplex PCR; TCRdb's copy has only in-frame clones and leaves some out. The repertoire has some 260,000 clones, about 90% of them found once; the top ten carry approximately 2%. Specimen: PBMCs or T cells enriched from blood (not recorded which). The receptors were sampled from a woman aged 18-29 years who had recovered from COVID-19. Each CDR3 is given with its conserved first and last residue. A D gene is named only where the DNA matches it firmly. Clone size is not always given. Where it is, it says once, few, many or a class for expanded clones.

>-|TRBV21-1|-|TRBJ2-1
CATTNPKRLYNEQFF
TGTGCCACCACAAACCCCAAGCGCTTGTACAATGAGCAGTTCTTC
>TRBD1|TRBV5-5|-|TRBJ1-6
CASSLDRTRSPLHF
TGTGCCAGCAGCCTGGACAGGACCCGTTCACCCCTCCACTTT
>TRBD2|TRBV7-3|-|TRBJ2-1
CASSLTAGGYYNEQFF
TGTGCCAGCAGCTTAACGGCGGGGGGCTACTACAATGAGCAGTTCTTC
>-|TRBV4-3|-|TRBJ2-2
CASSQVAQGSWGGELFF
TGCGCCAGCAGCCAAGTCGCGCAGGGGTCTTGGGGCGGGGAGCTGTTTTTT
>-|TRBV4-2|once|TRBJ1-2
CASSPSATAFYGYTF
TGTGCCAGCAGCCCCAGCGCGACAGCCTTCTATGGCTACACCTTC
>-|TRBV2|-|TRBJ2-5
CASSEASLAETQYF
TGTGCCAGCAGTGAAGCGTCGCTAGCGGAGACCCAGTACTTC
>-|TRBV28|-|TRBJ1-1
CASSPNRAEAFF
TGTGCCAGCAGTCCTAACAGGGCTGAAGCTTTCTTT
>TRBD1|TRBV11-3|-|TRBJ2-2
CASSSDRGLIGELFF
TGTGCCAGCAGCTCTGACAGGGGGCTTATCGGGGAGCTGTTTTTT
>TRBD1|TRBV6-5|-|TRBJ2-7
CASSRTGTGESEQYF
TGTGCCAGCAGTAGAACCGGGACAGGGGAAAGCGAGCAGTACTTC
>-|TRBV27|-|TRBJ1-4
CASSLLSGKLFF
TGTGCCAGCAGTTTATTGAGTGGAAAACTGTTTTTT
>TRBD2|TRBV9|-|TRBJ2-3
CASSPWTSGGDTQYF
TGTGCCAGCAGCCCCTGGACTAGCGGGGGAGATACGCAGTATTTT
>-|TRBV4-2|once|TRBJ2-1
CASSQDSQVSVKFF
TGTGCCAGCAGCCAAGATTCTCAGGTCTCCGTAAAGTTCTTC
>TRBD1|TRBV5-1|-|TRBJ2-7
CASSLEAGGEQYF
TGCGCCAGCAGCTTGGAGGCAGGGGGCGAGCAGTACTTC
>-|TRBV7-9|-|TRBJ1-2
CASSLVGPYGYTF
TGTGCCAGCAGCTTAGTTGGGCCGTATGGCTACACCTTC
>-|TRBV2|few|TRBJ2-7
CASKESSYEQYF
TGTGCCAGCAAGGAGAGCTCCTACGAGCAGTACTTC
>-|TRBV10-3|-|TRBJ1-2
CAISEFSGVSSGYTF
TGTGCCATCAGTGAGTTCTCCGGGGTGTCGAGCGGCTACACCTTC
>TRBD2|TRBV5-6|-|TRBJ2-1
CASSWGLAGATYNEQFF
TGTGCCAGCAGCTGGGGACTAGCGGGAGCTACCTACAATGAGCAGTTCTTC
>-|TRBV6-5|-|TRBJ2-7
CASGTGVSYEQYF
TGTGCCAGCGGGACGGGGGTCTCCTACGAGCAGTACTTC
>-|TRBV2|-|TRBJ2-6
CASSDEVVGANVLTF
TGTGCCAGCAGTGACGAGGTGGTTGGGGCCAACGTCCTGACTTTC
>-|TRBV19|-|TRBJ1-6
CASSITPRDMWGSPLHF
TGTGCCAGTAGTATAACGCCTCGGGACATGTGGGGTTCACCCCTCCACTTT
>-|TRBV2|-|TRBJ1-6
CASSETNSPLHF
TGTGCCAGCAGCGAGACAAATTCACCCCTCCACTTT
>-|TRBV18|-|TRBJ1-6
CASSQGFGNSPLHF
TGTGCCAGCTCTCAGGGGTTCGGTAATTCACCCCTCCACTTT
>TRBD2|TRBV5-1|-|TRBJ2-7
CASSSGLVGEQYF
TGCGCCAGCAGCAGCGGACTAGTCGGCGAGCAGTACTTC
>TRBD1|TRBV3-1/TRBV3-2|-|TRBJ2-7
CASSPGGGVSEQYF
TGTGCCAGCAGCCCAGGGGGCGGTGTTTCGGAGCAGTACTTC
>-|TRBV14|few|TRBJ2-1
CASSQDVRSGESSYNEQFF
TGTGCCAGCAGCCAAGATGTACGCTCGGGGGAAAGCTCCTACAATGAGCAGTTCTTC
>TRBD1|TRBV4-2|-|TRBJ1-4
CASSQDGTGDNEKLFF
TGTGCCAGCAGCCAAGATGGGACAGGAGATAATGAAAAACTGTTTTTT
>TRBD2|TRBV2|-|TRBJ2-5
CASSAGLAQETQYF
TGTGCCAGCAGCGCGGGACTAGCGCAAGAGACCCAGTACTTC